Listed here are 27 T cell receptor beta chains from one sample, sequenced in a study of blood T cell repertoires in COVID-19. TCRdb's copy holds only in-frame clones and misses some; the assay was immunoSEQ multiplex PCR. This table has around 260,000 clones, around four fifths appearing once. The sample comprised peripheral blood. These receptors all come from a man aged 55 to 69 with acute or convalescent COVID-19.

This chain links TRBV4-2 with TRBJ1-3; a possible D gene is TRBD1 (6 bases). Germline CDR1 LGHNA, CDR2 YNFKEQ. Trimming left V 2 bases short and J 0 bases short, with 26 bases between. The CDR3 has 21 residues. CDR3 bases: TGTGCCAGCAGCCAATGGACAGCTGGAAACCGGTTTGGGGGCTCTGGAAACACCATATATTTT. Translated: CASSQWTAGNRFGGSGNTIYF.

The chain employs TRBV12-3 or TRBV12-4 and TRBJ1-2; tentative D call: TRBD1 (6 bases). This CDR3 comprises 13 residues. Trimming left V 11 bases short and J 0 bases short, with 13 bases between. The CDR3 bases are TGTGCCGACAGACAGGTCCCTAACTATGGCTACACCTTC. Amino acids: CADRQVPNYGYTF.

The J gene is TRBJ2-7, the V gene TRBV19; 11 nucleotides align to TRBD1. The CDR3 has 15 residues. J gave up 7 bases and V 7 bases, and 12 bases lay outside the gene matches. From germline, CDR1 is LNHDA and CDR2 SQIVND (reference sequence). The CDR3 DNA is TGTGCCAGTACTAATACTGGACAGGGGGCACAAGAGCAGTACTTC. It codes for CASTNTGQGAQEQYF.

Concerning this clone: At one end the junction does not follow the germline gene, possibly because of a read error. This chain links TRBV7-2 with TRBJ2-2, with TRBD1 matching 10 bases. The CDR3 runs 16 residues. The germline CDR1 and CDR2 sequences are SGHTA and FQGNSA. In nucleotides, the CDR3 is TGTGCCAGCAGCCTAGCATGGGACAGGGGCACCGGGGAGCTGTTTTTT. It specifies CASSLAWDRGTGELFF.

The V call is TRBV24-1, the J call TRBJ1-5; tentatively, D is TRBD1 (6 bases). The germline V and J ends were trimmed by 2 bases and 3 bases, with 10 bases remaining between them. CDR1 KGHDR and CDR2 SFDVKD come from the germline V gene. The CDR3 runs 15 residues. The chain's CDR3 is CATSDSDRPNQPQHF. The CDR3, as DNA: TGTGCCACCAGTGATTCGGACAGACCCAATCAGCCCCAGCATTTT.

This CDR3 reads CASRGTSGNTGELFF. In DNA form, the CDR3 reads TGTGCCAGCAGAGGAACTAGCGGGAACACCGGGGAGCTGTTTTTT. The chain is built from TRBV6-5 and TRBJ2-2; 8 bases match TRBD2. With V trimmed by 6 bases and J by 1 base, 4 bases remained unmatched. Germline loops: CDR1 MNHEY, CDR2 SVGAGI. CDR3 length: 15 amino acids.

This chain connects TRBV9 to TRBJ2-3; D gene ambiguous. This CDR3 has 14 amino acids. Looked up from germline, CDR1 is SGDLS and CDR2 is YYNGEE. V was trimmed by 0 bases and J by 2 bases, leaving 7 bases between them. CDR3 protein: CASSVGAYTDTQYF. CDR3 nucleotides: TGTGCCAGCAGCGTAGGTGCCTACACAGATACGCAGTATTTT. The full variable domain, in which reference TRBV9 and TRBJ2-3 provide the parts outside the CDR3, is DSGVTQTPKHLITATGQRVTLRCSPRSGDLSVYWYQQSLDQGLQFLIQYYNGEERAKGNILERFSAQQFPDLHSELNLSSLELGDSALYFCASSVGAYTDTQYFGPGTRLTVL.

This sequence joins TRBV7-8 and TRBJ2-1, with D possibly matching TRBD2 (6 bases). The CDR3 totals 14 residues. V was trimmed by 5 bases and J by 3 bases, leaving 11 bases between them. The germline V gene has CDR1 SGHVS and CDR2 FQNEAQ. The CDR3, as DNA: TGTGCCAGCAGCCCTGGGGGGAACTACAATGAGCAGTTCTTC. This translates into CASSPGGNYNEQFF.

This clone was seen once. CDR3: CASILGGRGDTQYF. The CDR3 DNA reads TGTGCCAGCATCCTAGGGGGTAGGGGAGATACGCAGTATTTT. This sequence joins TRBV11-2 and TRBJ2-3; the D gene is possibly TRBD1 (6 bases). Trimming left V 7 bases short and J 5 bases short, with 16 bases between. CDR3 size: 14 residues. In germline, CDR1 is SGHAT, CDR2 FQNNGV.

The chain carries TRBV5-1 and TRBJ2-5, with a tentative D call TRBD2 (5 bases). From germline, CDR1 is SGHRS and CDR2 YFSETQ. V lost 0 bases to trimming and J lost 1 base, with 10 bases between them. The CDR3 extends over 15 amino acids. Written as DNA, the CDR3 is TGCGCCAGCAGCTTGGGAGGGAGCTCCCAAGAGACCCAGTACTTC. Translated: CASSLGGSSQETQYF.

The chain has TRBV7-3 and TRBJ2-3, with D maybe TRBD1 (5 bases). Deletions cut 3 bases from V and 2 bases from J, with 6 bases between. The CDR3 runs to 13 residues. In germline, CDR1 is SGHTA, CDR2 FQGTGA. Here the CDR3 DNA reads TGTGCCAGCAGCTTGGACAACACAGATACGCAGTATTTT. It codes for CASSLDNTDTQYF.

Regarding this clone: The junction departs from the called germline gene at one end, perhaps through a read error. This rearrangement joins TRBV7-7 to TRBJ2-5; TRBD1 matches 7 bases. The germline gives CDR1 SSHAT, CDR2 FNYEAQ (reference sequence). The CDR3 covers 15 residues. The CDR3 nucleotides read TGTGCTAGCAGCTTCAACAGGGGCGCCCAAGAGACCCAGTACTTC. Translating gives CASSFNRGAQETQYF.

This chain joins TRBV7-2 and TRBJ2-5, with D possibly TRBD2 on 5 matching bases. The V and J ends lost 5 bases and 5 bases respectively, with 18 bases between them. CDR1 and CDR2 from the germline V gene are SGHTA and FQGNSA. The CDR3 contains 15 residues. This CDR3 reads CASSRPGLPGETQYF. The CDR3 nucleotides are TGTGCCAGCAGCCGCCCCGGACTCCCGGGGGAGACCCAGTACTTC.

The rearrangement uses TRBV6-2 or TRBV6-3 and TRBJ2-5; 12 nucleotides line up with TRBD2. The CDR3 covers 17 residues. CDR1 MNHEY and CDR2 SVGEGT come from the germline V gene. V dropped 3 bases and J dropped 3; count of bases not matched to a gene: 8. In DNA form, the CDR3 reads TGTGCCAGCAGTTATCTTCGGACTAGCGGGGTTAAAGAGACCCAGTACTTC. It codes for CASSYLRTSGVKETQYF.

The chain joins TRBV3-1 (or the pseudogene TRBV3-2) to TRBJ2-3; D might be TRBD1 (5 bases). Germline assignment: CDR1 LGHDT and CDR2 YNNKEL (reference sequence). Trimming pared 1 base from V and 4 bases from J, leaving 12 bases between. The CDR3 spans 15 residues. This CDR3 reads CASSQGGIGADTQYF. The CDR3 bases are TGTGCCAGCAGCCAAGGGGGTATAGGGGCAGATACGCAGTATTTT.

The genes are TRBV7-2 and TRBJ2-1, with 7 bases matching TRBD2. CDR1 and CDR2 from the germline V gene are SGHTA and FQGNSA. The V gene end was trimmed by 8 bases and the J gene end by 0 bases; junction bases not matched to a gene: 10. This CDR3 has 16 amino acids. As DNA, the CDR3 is TGTGCCAGCGGGAGGGTAGCGCCGAGCTCCTACAATGAGCAGTTCTTC. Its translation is CASGRVAPSSYNEQFF.

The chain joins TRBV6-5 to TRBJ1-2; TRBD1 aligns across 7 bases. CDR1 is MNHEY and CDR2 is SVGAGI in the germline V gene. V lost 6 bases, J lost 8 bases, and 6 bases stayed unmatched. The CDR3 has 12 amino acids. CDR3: CASRWQGEGYTF. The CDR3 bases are TGTGCCAGCAGATGGCAGGGGGAAGGCTACACCTTC.

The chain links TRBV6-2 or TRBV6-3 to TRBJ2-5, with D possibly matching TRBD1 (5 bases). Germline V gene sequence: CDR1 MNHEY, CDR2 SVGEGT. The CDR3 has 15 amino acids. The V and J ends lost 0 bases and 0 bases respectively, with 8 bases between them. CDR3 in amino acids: CASSYSTEYQETQYF. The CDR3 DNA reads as TGTGCCAGCAGTTACTCGACAGAGTACCAAGAGACCCAGTACTTC.

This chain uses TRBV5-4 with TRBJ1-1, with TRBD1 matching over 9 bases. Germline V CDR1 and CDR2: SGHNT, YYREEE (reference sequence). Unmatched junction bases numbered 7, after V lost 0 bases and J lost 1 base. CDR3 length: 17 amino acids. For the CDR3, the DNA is TGTGCCAGCAGCTTGGGGGGACAGGGCGTCCCGAACACTGAAGCTTTCTTT. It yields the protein CASSLGGQGVPNTEAFF.

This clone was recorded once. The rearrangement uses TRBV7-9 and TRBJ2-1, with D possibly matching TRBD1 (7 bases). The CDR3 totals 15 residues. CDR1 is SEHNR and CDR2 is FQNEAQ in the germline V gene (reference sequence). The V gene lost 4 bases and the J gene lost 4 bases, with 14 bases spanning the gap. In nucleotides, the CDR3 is TGTGCCAGCAGCTCTAGGGGGGACAGTTACAATGAGCAGTTCTTC. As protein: CASSSRGDSYNEQFF.

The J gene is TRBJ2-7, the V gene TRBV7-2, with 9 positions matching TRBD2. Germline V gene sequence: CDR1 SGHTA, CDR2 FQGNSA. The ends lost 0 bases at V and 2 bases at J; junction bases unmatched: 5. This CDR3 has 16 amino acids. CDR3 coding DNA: TGTGCCAGCAGCTTAGCGGCTAGCGGGATGACCTACGAGCAGTACTTC. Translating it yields CASSLAASGMTYEQYF.

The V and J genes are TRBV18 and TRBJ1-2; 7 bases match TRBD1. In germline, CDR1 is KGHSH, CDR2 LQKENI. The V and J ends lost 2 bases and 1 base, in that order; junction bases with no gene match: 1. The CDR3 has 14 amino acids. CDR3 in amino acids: CASSPGQVNYGYTF. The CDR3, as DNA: TGTGCCAGCTCACCAGGACAGGTTAACTATGGCTACACCTTC.

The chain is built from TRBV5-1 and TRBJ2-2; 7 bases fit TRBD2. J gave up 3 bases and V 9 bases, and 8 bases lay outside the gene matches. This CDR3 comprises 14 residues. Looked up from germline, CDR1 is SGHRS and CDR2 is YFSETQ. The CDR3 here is CATARLADTGELFF. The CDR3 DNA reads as TGCGCCACCGCCCGACTAGCAGACACCGGGGAGCTGTTTTTT.

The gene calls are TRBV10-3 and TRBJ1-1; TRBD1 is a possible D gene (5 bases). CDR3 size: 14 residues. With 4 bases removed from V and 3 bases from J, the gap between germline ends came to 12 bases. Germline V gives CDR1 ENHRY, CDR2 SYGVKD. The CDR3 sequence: CAISGAGSDTEAFF. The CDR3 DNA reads TGTGCCATCAGTGGGGCAGGGTCGGACACTGAAGCTTTCTTT.

Here the CDR3 DNA reads TGTGCCACCTCGGCCCGGGGGTCATCCTACGAGCAGTACTTC. It codes for CATSARGSSYEQYF. The chain joins TRBV14 to TRBJ2-7; D might be TRBD2 (6 bases). Trimming removed 10 bases from V and 1 base from J, with 17 bases in between. Germline CDR1 is SGHDN and CDR2 is FVKESK. This CDR3 is 14 amino acids long.

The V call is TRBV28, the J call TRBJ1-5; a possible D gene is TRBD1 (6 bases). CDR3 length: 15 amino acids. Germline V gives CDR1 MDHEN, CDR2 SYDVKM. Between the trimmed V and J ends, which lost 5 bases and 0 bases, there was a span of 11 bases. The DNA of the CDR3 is TGTGCCAGCAGTCGTGGGGGCCCTAGCAATCAGCCCCAGCATTTT. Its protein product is CASSRGGPSNQPQHF.

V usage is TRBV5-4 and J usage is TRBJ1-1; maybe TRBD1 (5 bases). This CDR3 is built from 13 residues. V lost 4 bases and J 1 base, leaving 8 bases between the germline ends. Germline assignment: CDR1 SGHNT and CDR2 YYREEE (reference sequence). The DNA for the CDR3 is TGTGCCAGCAGCCAAGACAGGAACACTGAAGCTTTCTTT. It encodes CASSQDRNTEAFF.